This T cell receptor (beta chain) was captured in a study of response to subunit inactivated influenza vaccine. Study-level findings and limits: After each seasonal influenza vaccination, few new T cells are recruited, the authors suggested.

Per the germline V gene, CDR1 is SGDLS and CDR2 is YYNGEE. V trimming: 0 bases; J trimming: 5 bases; junction bases outside the gene matches: 4. This CDR3 contains 15 residues. The table lists this clonotype with many counts. Antigen: not known. TCRdb reanalysed the RT-PCR reads using MiXCR and keeps one entry per CDR3 protein. This sample yields approximately 730,000 distinct CDR3 sequences, of which approximately 13% are seen a single time; 6% to 8% belongs to the top ten. The sequence was obtained from a man in his forties or fifties who received an inactivated influenza vaccine. The sample consisted of PBMCs from blood, taken approximately 15 days before vaccination. The V gene is TRBV9, the J gene TRBJ2-4; 8 nucleotides align to TRBD2. CDR3 nucleotide sequence: TGTGCCAGCAGCGTAGGTGCGGGAGGTCAAAACATTCAGTACTTC. Translation gives CASSVGAGGQNIQYF.